This T cell receptor (beta chain) is drawn from a study of T cell repertoires in cytomegalovirus infection. TCRdb ran MiXCR on the reads and lists one entry per CDR3 protein. The data show some 900,000 distinct CDR3 sequences, around a third seen once. The CDR3 sequence is 14 residues long. The germline V gene has CDR1 SGHTA and CDR2 FQGNSA. To note about this clonotype: What it binds is not known. This could be a read error, since a much larger clone is one nucleotide away.

The sample here was cultured CD8+ T cells from PBMCs, taken from culture after CMV antigen stimulation. The rearrangement uses TRBV7-2 and TRBJ2-1; TRBD1 matches at 7 bases. This clonotype was obtained from a human donor in good health (CMV status not recorded). Some clones in this sample may be carry-over from other donors' samples. In DNA, the CDR3 is TGTGCCAACAGCTTAGTGGGCAGGGGGAATGAGCAGTTCTTC. Its translation: CANSLVGRGNEQFF.